This T cell receptor (beta chain) was identified during a study of identical twins. Study-level results: In cord blood, abundant beta clonotypes had fewer insertions; memory showed no trend. The models systematically underestimated how much out-of-frame TCR alpha was shared in monozygotic twins.

V lost 0 bases, J lost 5 bases, and 9 bases lay in between. CDR3 length: 14 residues. The V gene's germline CDR1 is SGHTA and CDR2 FQGNSA. TCRdb fed the 5' RACE reads into MiXCR, producing one record per CDR3 protein. Of about 240,000 distinct CDR3 sequences listed, roughly a tenth were seen once; the top ten hold about 9.1%. Healthy Caucasians alone served as donors. In its sample, this clonotype was seen many times. Antigen specificity is unknown. The clonotype comes from a man aged 45-65 years in good health. The sequencing input was memory T cells sorted from blood. The chain recombines TRBV7-2 with TRBJ2-3; D gene ambiguous. CDR3 DNA: TGTGCCAGCAGCTTAGCACAGTCTCTAGATACGCAGTATTTT. Encoded protein: CASSLAQSLDTQYF.